This TCR beta chain was sequenced during a study of a mutant IDH1 vaccine in newly diagnosed glioma (dated by TCRdb to the early 2020s). With regard to the full study: In the chemotherapy-containing groups, vaccination started alongside temozolomide cycles, whereas in patients who had radiotherapy alone it started 4-6 weeks after radiotherapy. Peripheral blood samples were drawn at six visits, namely V03 (baseline), V05, V07, V10, V12 and V13. The week-35 safety follow-up was designated visit V12, and the week-47 end of study was designated visit V13. Longitudinal TCRB deep sequencing was done for roughly 23 treated patients, wherever samples were available for exploratory analyses. Of the roughly 33 treated patients, approximately 62% were male and roughly 40% were female, and a mean age of 40.4 years was recorded. Before enrollment, most patients had been given radiochemotherapy with temozolomide as standard therapy, while the rest had received either radiotherapy alone or temozolomide alone. The full study reports these points: It was noted by the authors that analyses of patient blood samples could not be reproduced owing to sample limitations. Across multiple MHC alleles, vaccine-induced immune responses were seen in around 93% of patients. Changes in the top peripheral T cell clonotypes picked up by TCRB sequencing did not appear to be linked to pseudoprogression. Selection of PBMC samples for TCRB deep sequencing was based on availability.

Library prep was done by the immunoSEQ multiplex PCR assay. The hsTCRB Kit was used according to the manufacturer's protocol to amplify rearranged TCR beta chain sequences. TCRB libraries were sequenced on an Illumina MiSeq. In the original analysis: The kit vendor's proprietary platform handled demultiplexing, trimming and gene mapping. This is the immuneACCESS table as TCRdb keeps it, with only in-frame sequences that have V and J called. A part of the clones is gone; compared with another copy, unresolved V genes explain less than half, and the rest is unexplained. Clone size and V and J calls were adopted from that table, with D and trimming inferred from the DNA. Across this sample there are over 50,000 clones, with over 60% seen only once. Just under 5% of the sample goes to the ten largest clones. The time point label, read with the paper, signifies: week 47, end of study. Every vaccine dose consisted of 300 ug of a 20-mer mutant IDH1 peptide in Montanide, administered subcutaneously together with topical imiquimod. Patients received eight vaccinations in weeks 1, 3, 5, 7, 11, 15, 19 and 23, corresponding to visits V03 through V10. The donors had newly diagnosed IDH1-mutant astrocytomas of WHO grade 3 or 4 that showed loss of nuclear ATRX. The samples were drawn from NOA16, a multicentre, single-arm, open-label phase I trial in Germany that tested a mutant IDH1 peptide vaccine in humans for the first time. Genomic DNA for TCRB sequencing was isolated from EDTA blood with the DNeasy Blood and Tissue Kit.

Measured from the cysteine to the phenylalanine, the CDR3 is 17 residues long. The entry retains the CDR3 DNA only, 51 bases that are in frame from base 1. V is trimmed back by 5 bases and J by 0 bases, and the junction contains 9 bases that no gene match accounts for. Via the germline V gene, CDR1 is SGHTA and CDR2 FQGNSA. Worth noting for this clone: This receptor's antigen is unknown. One base away there is no much larger clone; base qualities are not given.

This sequence was found in a woman aged 40 to 50 with glioma. Some clones in this sample may be carry-over from other donors' samples. Sequencing used PBMCs, obtained from a glioma patient whose treatment included an IDH1 peptide vaccine. The rearrangement combines TRBV7-2 with TRBJ1-4; 7 central nucleotides agree with TRBD1. The CDR3 amino acid sequence is: CASSPEQGIATNEKLFF. The DNA sequence follows: TGTGCCAGCAGCCCGGAACAGGGGATTGCAACTAATGAAAAACTGTTTTTT.